This TCR beta chain was retrieved from a study of blood T cell repertoires in COVID-19. Study background: PBMCs, B-cell-depleted T cells, or T cells were the source of the cDNA or gDNA that made up the material.

Assay used: immunoSEQ multiplex PCR; TCRdb lists only in-frame clones, some missing. The repertoire consists of about 130,000 clones, with about 80% occurring once and the leading ten covering over 9%. Enrolled through a virtual design, the participants were between about 18 and 89 years of age and came from 24 US areas. Participant-reported clinical history was the basis for cohort assignment. Germline values: CDR1 KGHSH, CDR2 LQKENI. The CDR3 is made up of 14 amino acids. V shed 4 bases and J 7 bases; nucleotides not matched to a gene: 3. This clone was counted a few times. The sequence was obtained from a man aged 50-59 years who had recovered from COVID-19. The V gene is TRBV18, the J gene TRBJ1-4, with 10 bases aligning to TRBD1. The source material was PBMCs or T cells enriched from blood (not recorded which). DNA of the CDR3: TGTGCCAGCTCACGACAGGGGGCCAGTGAAAAACTGTTTTTT. As protein: CASSRQGASEKLFF.